The rows below give T cell receptor beta chains drawn from one sample of a study of long-term antiretroviral therapy in people with HIV. Assay: immunoSEQ multiplex PCR; the TCRdb copy retains only in-frame clones and omits some. The table has roughly 30,000 clones, 70% to 90% seen once. This specimen was unsorted PBMCs, taken 4.7 to 5 years after starting antiretroviral therapy. The receptors here all came from a man in his forties or fifties with HIV. CDR3s include the opening cysteine and the closing phenylalanine or tryptophan. The D gene is left open where the match is weak. Part of the rows lack a size; the others show once, few, many or a class for expanded clones.

CDR3 protein | CDR3 DNA | J gene | D gene | V gene | clone size
CASSRGGATNTEAFF | TGCGCCAGCAGCCGGGGGGGGGCCACAAACACTGAAGCTTTCTTT | TRBJ1-1 | - | TRBV4-1 | -
CASSSVLGGAGETQYF | TGTGCCAGCAGCTCCGTGCTAGGGGGAGCGGGGGAGACCCAGTACTTC | TRBJ2-5 | - | TRBV7-9 | -
CAISESGQLNTGELFF | TGTGCCATCAGTGAGTCGGGACAGCTGAACACCGGGGAGCTGTTTTTT | TRBJ2-2 | TRBD1 | TRBV10-3 | -
CASTARASTHEQFF | TGCGCCAGCACGGCCAGGGCTAGCACCCATGAGCAGTTCTTC | TRBJ2-1 | - | TRBV10-2 | -
CATSNMPAAGGETQYF | TGTGCCACCAGCAACATGCCGGCGGCTGGGGGGGAGACCCAGTACTTC | TRBJ2-5 | - | TRBV15 | -
CASSALAGGYNEQFF | TGTGCCAGCAGTGCCCTAGCGGGGGGTTACAATGAGCAGTTCTTC | TRBJ2-1 | TRBD2 | TRBV6-1 | -
CASSFTGTTEAFF | TGTGCCAGCAGCTTTACGGGCACCACTGAAGCTTTCTTT | TRBJ1-1 | - | TRBV7-3 | -
CASSFLFLARDSGNTGELFF | TGTGCCAGCAGTTTCCTCTTCCTAGCCCGGGACTCGGGGAACACCGGGGAGCTGTTTTTT | TRBJ2-2 | - | TRBV28 | -
CASSDYHGTQYF | TGTGCCAGCAGCGACTATCACGGTACGCAGTATTTT | TRBJ2-3 | - | TRBV6-4 | -
CASSLAGTDTQYF | TGCGCCAGCAGCTTGGCCGGGACAGATACGCAGTATTTT | TRBJ2-3 | - | TRBV5-1 | -
CASSGLAGGVADTQYF | TGTGCCAGCAGCGGCCTAGCGGGAGGAGTGGCAGATACGCAGTATTTT | TRBJ2-3 | TRBD2 | TRBV9 | -
CASSLMISTGLVNEQFF | TGTGCCAGCAGCTTAATGATTTCGACGGGGTTGGTCAATGAGCAGTTCTTC | TRBJ2-1 | - | TRBV5-6 | -
CASSSDWDWHYGYTF | TGTGCCAGCAGCTCAGATTGGGATTGGCACTATGGCTACACCTTC | TRBJ1-2 | - | TRBV13 | few
CASSDWGRDGYTF | TGCGCCAGCAGTGACTGGGGAAGAGACGGCTACACCTTC | TRBJ1-2 | - | TRBV10-2 | -
CASSAGQTYEQYF | TGTGCCAGCAGCGCCGGACAGACCTACGAGCAGTACTTC | TRBJ2-7 | - | TRBV11-2 | -
CASSPTSGYNEQFF | TGTGCCAGCAGCCCGACTAGCGGGTACAATGAGCAGTTCTTC | TRBJ2-1 | TRBD2 | TRBV7-2 | -
CASSIDQGASNQPQHF | TGTGCCAGTAGTATAGATCAGGGGGCAAGCAATCAGCCCCAGCATTTT | TRBJ1-5 | TRBD1 | TRBV19 | few
CASSYEAGSSYEQYF | TGTGCCAGCAGTTATGAGGCGGGGAGCTCCTACGAGCAGTACTTC | TRBJ2-7 | - | TRBV6-5 | -
CAIEGPTYEQYF | TGTGCCATCGAAGGACCAACCTACGAGCAGTACTTC | TRBJ2-7 | - | TRBV10-3 | -
CASSLAPLSGANVLTF | TGCGCCAGCAGCTTGGCCCCGCTCTCTGGGGCCAACGTCCTGACTTTC | TRBJ2-6 | - | TRBV5-1 | -
CASHPAGPKNTEAFF | TGTGCCAGCCACCCAGCGGGACCAAAGAACACTGAAGCTTTCTTT | TRBJ1-1 | - | TRBV6-5 | -
CASGTGLAGGQETQYF | TGCGCCAGCGGGACGGGGCTAGCGGGGGGCCAAGAGACCCAGTACTTC | TRBJ2-5 | TRBD2 | TRBV10-2 | -
CASSFGFGDNYGYTF | TGTGCCAGCAGCTTTGGATTTGGGGATAACTATGGCTACACCTTC | TRBJ1-2 | - | TRBV5-5 | -
CASSHGSGREYEQYF | TGTGCCAGCAGCCATGGGTCCGGGCGTGAGTACGAGCAGTACTTC | TRBJ2-7 | - | TRBV4-2 | once
CASRTGGNQPQHF | TGTGCCAGCAGGACAGGGGGCAATCAGCCCCAGCATTTT | TRBJ1-5 | TRBD1 | TRBV2 | -
CASSPRGGNTQYF | TGTGCCAGCAGCCCCCGAGGGGGCAATACGCAGTATTTT | TRBJ2-3 | TRBD1 | TRBV11-2 | few
CASHSILPGGGYTF | TGTGCCAGCCACTCAATACTCCCCGGTGGGGGCTACACCTTC | TRBJ1-2 | - | TRBV19 | -
CASSEGWGRYEQYF | TGTGCCAGCAGTGAAGGGTGGGGGAGGTACGAGCAGTACTTC | TRBJ2-7 | - | TRBV6-1 | -
CASSRDSKTGEYEQYF | TGTGCCAGCAGCCGAGACTCGAAAACAGGCGAGTACGAGCAGTACTTC | TRBJ2-7 | - | TRBV7-2 | -
CASSFSQGTGELFF | TGCGCCAGCAGCTTCTCTCAGGGCACCGGGGAGCTGTTTTTT | TRBJ2-2 | - | TRBV5-1 | few
CASSLDGAEPQHF | TGTGCCAGCTCCCTTGACGGCGCGGAGCCCCAGCATTTT | TRBJ1-5 | - | TRBV18 | once
CASSVDSKARTTYGYTF | TGTGCCAGCAGCGTAGACTCGAAGGCCAGGACGACCTATGGCTACACCTTC | TRBJ1-2 | - | TRBV9 | -
CASTPPVGEAYNEQFF | TGTGCCAGCACCCCACCTGTAGGGGAGGCCTACAATGAGCAGTTCTTC | TRBJ2-1 | - | TRBV9 | -